These 17 T cell receptor beta chains share one sample of origin, sequenced in a study of T-cell reconstitution after alpha-beta-depleted transplantation in children. The study's findings and limits: Among T cells one year after transplant, newly produced cells accounted for most counts and diversity.

Antigens of these TCRs are unknown. Unique molecular identifiers were used in preparing the TCRbeta library. Each CDR3 protein gets one entry after TCRdb re-called the PCR reads with MiXCR. This sample has 250,000 to 300,000 distinct CDR3 sequences; over 7.5% occur once, and the top ten carry 9.1%. The sample consisted of peripheral blood, taken 360 days after TCRalphabeta/CD19-depleted stem cell transplant. The source of these receptors is a female patient aged 2 to 10 who had a stem cell transplant for Fanconi anemia, so the T cells may come from the graft donor.

The rearrangement links TRBV6-2 or TRBV6-3 to TRBJ1-1, with TRBD1 matching 10 bases. CDR1 and CDR2 (germline): MNHEY, SVGEGT. This CDR3 region has 14 residues. The V segment lost 2 bases and the J segment 9 bases; nucleotides outside the gene matches: 6. The CDR3 spells CASSYRRDRGKAFF. The DNA of the CDR3 is TGTGCCAGCAGTTACCGCCGGGACAGGGGAAAAGCTTTCTTT.

This clonotype showed up many times. V usage is TRBV12-3 or TRBV12-4 and J usage is TRBJ2-7, with a weak D call TRBD2 (6 bases). Trimming took off 1 base at V and 2 bases at J, with 15 bases between the two ends. This CDR3 contains 16 residues. The CDR3 spells CASSLVRGRNTYEQYF. CDR3 bases: TGTGCCAGCAGTTTAGTTCGGGGGAGGAACACCTACGAGCAGTACTTC.

In regard to this clonotype: A much larger clone lies a single base off, so this may be a read error. The chain carries TRBV6-5 and TRBJ2-1; D is uncertain. There are 14 residues in the CDR3. The V end was cut by 7 bases, the J end by 6 bases, with 16 bases between. The germline gives CDR1 MNHEY, CDR2 SVGAGI. The CDR3 nucleotides read TGTGCCAGCATTTATGACCCCTCGGGCAATGAGCAGTTCTTC. Residues: CASIYDPSGNEQFF.

This clonotype was picked up many times. The genes are TRBV4-2 and TRBJ2-7; 10 positions agree with TRBD1. The CDR3 length is 16 residues. With 0 bases clipped from V and 5 bases from J, the junction kept 7 bases outside the gene matches. CDR1 LGHNA and CDR2 YNFKEQ come from the germline V gene. Here the CDR3 reads CASSQEKGQGDHEQYF. As DNA, the CDR3 is TGTGCCAGCAGCCAAGAGAAAGGACAGGGGGATCACGAGCAGTACTTC.

The V call is TRBV2, the J call TRBJ2-3; D may be TRBD2 (7 bases). CDR1 and CDR2 (germline): SNHLY, FYNNEI. V was trimmed by 5 bases and J by 0 bases, leaving 18 bases between them. CDR3 size: 17 residues. CDR3 sequence: CASSRGRGGWSTDTQYF. The CDR3 coding sequence is TGTGCCAGCAGTCGGGGCCGCGGGGGCTGGAGCACAGATACGCAGTATTTT.

This clonotype was detected only a few times. For the CDR3, the DNA is TGCGCCAGCAGCCAAGGCGGGGGGTATGAGACCCAGTACTTC. It translates to CASSQGGGYETQYF. The rearrangement links TRBV4-3 to TRBJ2-5, with 8 bases fitting TRBD2. The ends lost 1 base at V and 5 bases at J; junction bases unmatched: 3. Germline V gene sequence: CDR1 LGHNA, CDR2 YSLEER. The CDR3 runs to 14 residues.

This clonotype occurred a few times. CDR3 in amino acids: CASSQAAAARRHEKLFF. The CDR3 DNA reads as TGCGCCAGCAGCCAAGCGGCCGCCGCCCGAAGGCATGAAAAACTGTTTTTT. The chain employs TRBV4-3 and TRBJ1-4; D gene unclear. The V end was cut by 1 base, the J end by 6 bases, with 18 bases between. The CDR3 extends over 17 amino acids. Germline-derived CDR1 and CDR2 are LGHNA and YSLEER.

This clonotype was detected many times. This chain uses TRBV4-2 with TRBJ2-3; 9 bases line up with TRBD2. Looked up from germline, CDR1 is LGHNA and CDR2 is YNFKEQ. V shed 0 bases and J 6 bases; nucleotides not matched to a gene: 13. The CDR3 is made up of 18 amino acids. The DNA of the CDR3 is TGTGCCAGCAGCCAAGATGGTCGGCTAGCGGGGCGGGGGGATACGCAGTATTTT. Protein product: CASSQDGRLAGRGDTQYF.

This clonotype has a handful of counts. V is TRBV2 and J is TRBJ1-6; D not certain. Germline-derived CDR1 and CDR2 are SNHLY and FYNNEI. The CDR3 extends over 16 amino acids. V lost 1 base, J lost 6 bases, and 13 bases lay in between. The CDR3 nucleotides read TGTGCCAGCAGTGAAGAATCTGGACTGATTAATTCACCCCTCCACTTT. Translation gives CASSEESGLINSPLHF.

This clonotype occurred a few times. The CDR3 DNA reads as TGCAGTGCGCGGAAGTTCACAGATACGCAGTATTTT. This encodes CSARKFTDTQYF. J is TRBJ2-3 and V is TRBV20-1, with unresolved D. Looked up from germline, CDR1 is DFQATT and CDR2 is SNEGSKA (reference sequence). V was clipped by 6 bases and J by 2 bases, with 9 bases between them. This CDR3 region has 12 residues.

This clonotype was seen repeatedly, ten times or more. The chain links TRBV9 to TRBJ1-2, with a weak D call TRBD1 (6 bases). CDR1 and CDR2 (germline): SGDLS, YYNGEE. The V end was cut by 2 bases, the J end by 2 bases, with 10 bases between. The CDR3 is 14 amino acids. Here the CDR3 DNA reads TGTGCCAGCAGCGTTACGGGACAAAACTATGGCTACACCTTC. It codes for CASSVTGQNYGYTF. Full variable domain (outside the CDR3, taken from reference TRBV9 and TRBJ1-2): DSGVTQTPKHLITATGQRVTLRCSPRSGDLSVYWYQQSLDQGLQFLIQYYNGEERAKGNILERFSAQQFPDLHSELNLSSLELGDSALYFCASSVTGQNYGYTFGSGTRLTVV.

This chain connects TRBV6-6 to TRBJ2-5, with TRBD1 matching over 7 bases. The junction had 11 bases not matched to a gene; V was cut back by 11 bases and J by 5 bases. Germline CDR1 and CDR2: MNHNY and SVGAGI (reference sequence). CDR3 length: 13 residues. CDR3 bases: TGTGCCCACGGACAGGAGCGAGGGGAGACCCAGTACTTC. It specifies CAHGQERGETQYF.

J is TRBJ2-1 and V is TRBV19, with a weak D call TRBD1 (7 bases). Between the trimmed V and J ends, which lost 4 bases and 4 bases, there was a span of 20 bases. CDR3 length: 17 residues. Germline CDR1 reads LNHDA; CDR2 reads SQIVND (reference sequence). The CDR3 DNA sequence: TGTGCCAGTAGTAGAGAGGGGGGACAGCTTTTTTACAATGAGCAGTTCTTC. The encoded protein is CASSREGGQLFYNEQFF.

This clonotype occurred many times. The chain joins TRBV15 to TRBJ2-1; D might be TRBD1 (6 bases). The CDR3 covers 14 residues. Trimming took off 1 base at V and 5 bases at J, with 9 bases between the two ends. The germline gives CDR1 LNHNV, CDR2 YYDKDF (reference sequence). The CDR3, as DNA: TGTGCCACCAGCAGAGGTTGGACAGACAATGAGCAGTTCTTC. Amino acid sequence: CATSRGWTDNEQFF. The full variable domain, its missing parts supplied by reference TRBV15 and TRBJ2-1, is DAMVIQNPRYQVTQFGKPVTLSCSQTLNHNVMYWYQQKSSQAPKLLFHYYDKDFNNEADTPDNFQSRRPNTSFCFLDIRSPGLGDTAMYLCATSRGWTDNEQFFGPGTRLTVL.

This clonotype was counted many times. DNA for the CDR3: TGTGCCAGCAGAATAATGGGGACCCCTCTACGGTCAGATACGCAGTATTTT. It codes for CASRIMGTPLRSDTQYF. This chain connects TRBV5-5 to TRBJ2-3, with D perhaps TRBD1 or TRBD2 (5 bases each). Germline CDR1 SGHKS, CDR2 YYEKEE (reference sequence). CDR3 length equals 17 residues. The V and J ends lost 5 bases and 4 bases respectively, with 23 bases between them.

This clonotype was seen only a few times. The rearrangement links TRBV15 to TRBJ2-6, with 8 bases that match TRBD1. This CDR3 comprises 19 residues. V was clipped by 8 bases and J by 4 bases; unmatched bases: 19. Germline loops: CDR1 LNHNV, CDR2 YYDKDF (reference sequence). In nucleotides, the CDR3 is TGTGCCACCGGAACACGACAGGGGACGGTGGGAACCGGGGCCAACGTCCTGACTTTC. Its translation is CATGTRQGTVGTGANVLTF.

This clonotype was observed at least ten times. The V call is TRBV7-2, the J call TRBJ2-2, with D maybe TRBD1 (6 bases). Germline V lookup: CDR1 SGHTA, CDR2 FQGNSA. The CDR3 spans 16 residues. Trimming stripped 0 bases from V and 4 bases from J, with 12 bases between. The CDR3 coding sequence is TGTGCCAGCAGCTTAGCTGCGACAGGACCCACCGGGGAGCTGTTTTTT. Its protein product is CASSLAATGPTGELFF.